One and the same sample provided the 9 T cell receptor beta chains below, sequenced in a study of blood T cell repertoires in COVID-19. Assay: immunoSEQ multiplex PCR; the TCRdb copy retains only in-frame clones and omits some. The table records 65,000 to 85,000 clones, around nine tenths of them present only once. Specimen: peripheral blood. The receptors come from a human donor in a cohort sampled during active COVID-19.

This chain joins TRBV5-1 and TRBJ2-7; the match to TRBD1 covers 7 bases. The germline V gene has CDR1 SGHRS and CDR2 YFSETQ. The CDR3 runs 15 residues. V gave up 2 bases and J gave up 0 bases; unmatched junction bases: 5. The DNA for the CDR3 is TGCGCCAGCAGCTTTAACAGGGGTAGCTCCTACGAGCAGTACTTC. It yields the protein CASSFNRGSSYEQYF.

This clone has only one observation. This rearrangement joins TRBV3-1 (or the pseudogene TRBV3-2) to TRBJ1-1; D may be TRBD1 (6 bases). Per the germline V gene, CDR1 is LGHDT and CDR2 is YNNKEL (reference sequence). V was trimmed by 1 base and J by 4 bases, leaving 16 bases between them. The CDR3 is made up of 16 amino acids. DNA of the CDR3: TGTGCCAGCAGCCAAGCCCTCCAACAGGGCGGCACTGAAGCTTTCTTT. Its protein product is CASSQALQQGGTEAFF.

This chain connects TRBV7-2 to TRBJ2-5, with 9 bases lining up with TRBD2. V lost 4 bases and J lost 5; bases outside the gene matches: 8. Germline CDR1 SGHTA, CDR2 FQGNSA. There are 15 residues in the CDR3. For the CDR3, the DNA is TGTGCCAGCAGCTCACTAGCGGGTGGTTGGGAGACCCAGTACTTC. This gives the protein CASSSLAGGWETQYF.

This chain connects TRBV4-2 to TRBJ2-3; 12 bases are shared with TRBD2. CDR3 length: 17 residues. The V gene end was trimmed by 4 bases and the J gene end by 4 bases; junction bases not matched to a gene: 9. Germline CDR1 reads LGHNA; CDR2 reads YNFKEQ. In DNA form, the CDR3 reads TGTGCCAGCAGCCTCGCCGAACTAGCGGGGGGCGCAGATACGCAGTATTTT. Translating gives CASSLAELAGGADTQYF.

This clone came up a few times. V is TRBV7-2 and J is TRBJ1-6; TRBD1 might be the D (6 bases). Germline assignment: CDR1 SGHTA and CDR2 FQGNSA. V was trimmed by 6 bases and J by 9 bases, leaving 18 bases between them. The CDR3 is made up of 15 amino acids. The CDR3 DNA is TGTGCCAGCAGTTCCCGTCCACAGGGCAGTTCACCCCTCCACTTT. It codes for CASSSRPQGSSPLHF.

V gene TRBV11-2 combines with J gene TRBJ2-1; 7 bases line up with TRBD1. The CDR3 runs 14 residues. Per germline, CDR1 SGHAT and CDR2 FQNNGV. Trimming at V came to 1 base and at J to 6 bases, leaving 3 bases not matched to a gene. The CDR3 coding sequence is TGTGCCAGCAGCTTAGGACAGGGTACCAATGAGCAGTTCTTC. It yields the protein CASSLGQGTNEQFF.

CDR3: CASSLSPRRGGAYTQYF. DNA of the CDR3: TGTGCCAGCAGCTTGAGCCCCAGGCGGGGGGGTGCGTATACGCAGTATTTT. The gene calls are TRBV5-5 and TRBJ2-3; 9 nucleotides line up with TRBD2. In germline, CDR1 is SGHKS, CDR2 YYEKEE (reference sequence). The CDR3 is 17 residues long. Trimming at V came to 1 base and at J to 7 bases, leaving 13 bases not matched to a gene.

The chain employs TRBV7-8 and TRBJ1-1, with TRBD1 matching over 7 bases. Per the germline V gene, CDR1 is SGHVS and CDR2 is FQNEAQ. CDR3 length: 12 residues. V dropped 5 bases and J dropped 10; count of bases not matched to a gene: 7. The CDR3 reads CASSRDRGIAFF. For the CDR3, the DNA is TGTGCCAGCAGCCGGGACAGAGGCATAGCTTTCTTT.

The V and J genes are TRBV2 and TRBJ2-7, with D tentatively TRBD1 (5 bases). The CDR3 has 14 residues. Per germline, CDR1 SNHLY and CDR2 FYNNEI. The V end lost 11 bases, the J end lost 0 bases, and 17 bases lay between the germline ends. CDR3 coding DNA: TGTGCCTCTCGACAGACGATAGCCTCCTACGAGCAGTACTTC. Encoded protein: CASRQTIASYEQYF.